Below, 7 T cell receptor beta chains from the same sample are listed, as sequenced in a study of CD8 T cells in Susac syndrome. With random hexamers, reverse transcription was performed on about 0.5 to 1 ug of RNA. MiXCR, run by TCRdb on the immunoSEQ multiplex PCR reads, gives a single entry per CDR3 protein. The sample lists 150,000 or so distinct CDR3 sequences, roughly nine tenths occurring once. What was sequenced was CD4+ T cells from PBMCs. These receptors were taken from a human donor in good health.

This chain connects TRBV10-3 to TRBJ2-3; D ambiguous. Germline V gene lookup returns CDR1 ENHRY and CDR2 SYGVKD. The length of the CDR3 is 12 residues. The V end lost 2 bases, the J end lost 6 bases, and 6 bases lay between the germline ends. CDR3 DNA sequence: TGTGCCATCAGTGAGAACGGGGATACGCAGTATTTT. Residues: CAISENGDTQYF.

This rearrangement joins TRBV3-1 to TRBJ2-7, with TRBD1 matching 7 bases. The germline CDR1 and CDR2 sequences are LGHDT and YNNKEL (reference sequence). The CDR3 covers 15 residues. The V and J ends lost 3 bases and 4 bases, in that order; junction bases with no gene match: 9. CDR3 nucleotides: TGTGCCAGCAGCCAGATGAGGACAGGAGGATACGAGCAGTACTTC. Its protein is CASSQMRTGGYEQYF.

V is TRBV4-2 and J is TRBJ2-4; D uncertain. Germline V gives CDR1 LGHNA, CDR2 YNFKEQ. CDR3 length: 15 residues. V dropped 1 base and J dropped 3 bases, with 10 bases sitting between them. CDR3 coding DNA: TGTGCCAGCAGCCAAGCTCGAAACAACAAAAACATTCAGTACTTC. This translates into CASSQARNNKNIQYF.

This sequence joins TRBV7-2 and TRBJ2-3; 7 bases line up with TRBD1. The germline V gene has CDR1 SGHTA and CDR2 FQGNSA. The CDR3 has 19 residues. The V segment lost 5 bases and the J segment 0 bases; nucleotides outside the gene matches: 17. The chain's CDR3 is CASSIGQQGFYSSTDTQYF. In DNA form, the CDR3 reads TGTGCCAGCAGCATAGGACAACAGGGGTTTTACTCTAGCACAGATACGCAGTATTTT.

The CDR3 region has the DNA TGTGCCAGCAGCAGGGACATGCAAGAGACCCAGTACTTC. Translating gives CASSRDMQETQYF. V usage is TRBV7-2 and J usage is TRBJ2-5; weak D call: TRBD1 (6 bases). Germline V CDR1 and CDR2: SGHTA, FQGNSA. Trimming took off 5 bases at V and 2 bases at J, with 9 bases between the two ends. The CDR3 spans 13 residues.

This chain connects TRBV29-1 to TRBJ2-7, with 15 positions matching TRBD2. Trimming cost V 7 bases and J 4 bases; bases outside gene matches: 5. CDR1 is SQVTM and CDR2 is ANQGSEA in the germline V gene. The CDR3 consists of 14 residues. DNA of the CDR3: TGCAGCGCCGGACTAGCGGGAGGGCCATACGAGCAGTACTTC. It is translated as CSAGLAGGPYEQYF.

This chain links TRBV20-1 with TRBJ2-1, with 9 bases fitting TRBD2. J lost 4 bases, V lost 1 base, and 2 bases had no gene match. CDR1 DFQATT and CDR2 SNEGSKA come from the germline V gene (reference sequence). The CDR3 extends over 14 amino acids. Here the CDR3 reads CSARGLAEYNEQFF. The CDR3 nucleotides read TGCAGTGCTAGAGGACTAGCGGAGTACAATGAGCAGTTCTTC.